The clone carrying this TCR beta chain has at least ten counts. The junction departs from the called germline gene at one end, perhaps through a read error. From the RACE reads, TCRdb called clonotypes with MiXCR, one entry per CDR3 protein. The sample holds more than 90,000 distinct CDR3 sequences; 11% are singletons and the top ten take 3.2%. The time point was: patch test 2, 6 weeks after DPC sensitization. Treatment denoted: therapeutic diphenylcyclopropenone sensitization with weekly scalp DPC. This sample was taken from a study of human T cells and chemical hapten exposure. The germline V gene has CDR1 SNHLY and CDR2 FYNNEI. CDR3 length equals 15 residues.

Specimen: whole blood, collected in connection with sensitization to the hapten diphenylcyclopropenone (DPC). The TCR sequence derives from a woman aged 40-49 years with alopecia areata. Some clones in this sample may be carry-over from other donors' samples. This chain uses TRBV2 with TRBJ2-1; D remains unclear. CDR3 region: CASSEAGLTGSHTSF. DNA for the CDR3: TGTGCCAGCAGTGAAGCCGGTTTAACGGGCTCCCACACTTCGTTC.